The entry that follows covers one T cell receptor (beta chain) sequence. What this receptor recognizes is not known. No per-base quality is available; no much larger clone lies one base away. These data are taken from a study of OX40 agonist ivuxolimab in advanced cancers. For the study in its entirety: Ivuxolimab was a fully human IgG2 agonistic monoclonal antibody targeting the costimulatory receptor OX40 (CD134). Intravenous ivuxolimab was administered to patients every 2 weeks at six dose levels: 0.01, 0.1, 0.3, 1.5, 3 and 10 mg/kg. Among the roughly 52 dose-escalation patients, 19 had hepatocellular carcinoma, approximately 15 melanoma, 9 renal cell carcinoma and 9 head and neck cancer. In the dose-escalation cohort, approximately 83% of patients were male, and the mean age was 60 years with a range of about 20 to 80. Patients were allowed to have had prior anti-PD-1, anti-PD-L1 or anti-CTLA-4 therapy, and 30% to 40% of the dose-escalation patients had been treated with checkpoint inhibitors. Partial responses were achieved by three dose-escalation patients, of whom one had hepatocellular carcinoma and two had cutaneous melanoma. Peripheral TCRbeta sequencing was intended to test whether TCR sequence diversity was altered and clonal T-cell expansion was caused by ivuxolimab. The paper describes the monotherapy dose-escalation part (N of about 54 patients) of the phase I trial of ivuxolimab.

CDR1 and CDR2, per the germline V gene (reference sequence), are LNHDA and SQIVND. From the cysteine up to the phenylalanine, the CDR3 has a length of 16 residues. Only the CDR3 region is kept as DNA, spanning 48 bases read in frame from base 1. V ends up 4 bases short and J 4 bases short, with an unmatched junction base count of 12. Overall study results and their limits: Low levels of normalized T-cell clonal expansion were also seen in some nonresponding patients. After ivuxolimab, more expanded clones were found on average in CD8+ T cells than in CD4+ T cells. At doses from 0.1 to 3.0 mg/kg, clonal expansion was seen in both CD4+ and CD8+ blood T cells between baseline and week 6. In the 0.1-3.0 mg/kg groups, partial responders were among the patients with the lowest normalized peripheral clonal expansion, particularly in CD8+ T cells. The antigen specificity of the clonally expanded peripheral T cells was not determined.

Patients with autoimmune disease history or receiving systemic immunosuppression were excluded from the trial. Peripheral blood for TCR sequencing was collected from all dose cohorts at baseline, on cycle 4 day 1, and on cycle 7 day 1. Samples came from an open-label, multicenter, first-in-human phase I dose-escalation trial of ivuxolimab. Adults with locally advanced or metastatic head and neck squamous cell, hepatocellular, melanoma or renal cell carcinoma were enrolled in the trial. Before TCR sequencing, CD4+ and CD8+ T cells were separately sorted from peripheral blood. Genomic DNA was isolated from the sorted cells so that the TCRbeta CDR3 region could be sequenced. TCRbeta CDR3 regions were sequenced using the immunoSEQ Assay. TCRdb obtained this table from immuneACCESS and retained in-frame rearrangements with V and J assigned. These tables miss some clones; where compared with another copy, unresolved V genes account for less than half of the shortfall, and the remainder is unexplained. The sample table shows about 55,000 clones, and around 77% are seen once. The ten largest clones add up to 5% to 6.5% of the sample.

The source of this sequence is an adult with an advanced solid tumor such as melanoma, head and neck, liver or kidney cancer. The material sequenced was CD4+ or CD8+ T cells sorted from blood, taken in a trial of the OX40 agonist ivuxolimab. Recombination linked TRBV19 to TRBJ1-1; TRBD1 aligns with 7 central bases. CDR3 region: CASSTRQGARTTEAFF. The bases read TGTGCCAGTAGTACCAGACAGGGAGCACGCACCACTGAAGCTTTCTTT.